This entry describes one T cell receptor (beta chain). This entry belongs to a study of cytomegalovirus exposure and HLA in healthy donors. Study summary: Earlier, some 180 million T cells were analyzed, and 95 million to 140 million unique TCR beta sequences were found among them.

The PCR ran on 60 Vbeta and 13 Jbeta primers. As originally analysed: Later, an analysis found some 80 million unique TCR beta chains, and 8.5 million to 14 million of these were shared. Here immunoSEQ multiplex PCR was the method, and the copy in TCRdb shows in-frame clones only, minus some. V, J and clone size reflect that table, while D and trimming were determined from the DNA. The table has more than 100,000 clones, about four fifths seen once. This CDR3 has 15 residues. The germline V gene has CDR1 SGHTA and CDR2 FQGNSA. Trimming took 5 bases from V and 0 from J; bases not matched to a gene: 4. The chain uses TRBV7-2 and TRBJ2-1; 7 bases match TRBD2. Sequencing used PBMCs. The sequence came from a male donor in good health and CMV-seronegative. The CDR3 DNA reads as TGTGCCAGCAGCCCTGGACTAGGCTCCTACAATGAGCAGTTCTTC. It translates to CASSPGLGSYNEQFF.